The subject of this entry is one TCR beta chain. Its antigen remains undetermined. The input lacks base qualities; no much larger clone sits a single base away. This sample is drawn from a study of T cell responses to AZD1222 COVID-19 vaccine (dated by TCRdb to the early 2020s). General notes on the study: Because spike-specific TCR depth and breadth did not differ between the two schedules, AZD1222 recipients who got a second dose at roughly 4 weeks were pooled with those who got a second dose at roughly 12 weeks. TCR sequencing was performed for some 250 trial participants, of whom approximately 200 were given two doses of AZD1222 and around 25 were given two doses of MenACWY control vaccine. Enrollment into the trials was organized by age into subgroups of 18-55, 56-69 and 70-plus years, and those subgroups contained around 150, 28 and 57 TCR-sequenced participants, respectively. Broader findings and caveats from the paper: Epitopes outside the regions mutated in the B.1.351 and B.1.1.7 variants were reportedly recognized by nearly half of the unique spike-specific TCRs. Conclusions about previously exposed vaccinees are limited because only six or seven AZD1222 recipients were SARS-CoV-2 seropositive at baseline. Participants were mostly white British and included more females than males, and it was suggested by the authors that clonal diversity may have been underestimated. In the small 56-69-year group, the increase in depth fell short of significance, most likely because of low power. The whole spike protein was spanned by vaccine-associated CD4 TCRs, and dominant responses were seen in regions 160-218 and 743-854. No day 14 peak-response samples were available, so repertoires were characterized only after the peak T cell response. A significant rise in spike-specific TCR breadth and depth was observed after two AZD1222 doses relative to day 0 and relative to MenACWY recipients.

The CDR3 regions of human TCRbeta chains were analyzed by immunosequencing. The original pipeline was this. TCRs in the repertoires were compared against a reference library of SARS-CoV-2-specific TCRs that had been generated with the MIRA antigen-specificity platform. Breadth was defined as the fraction of unique TCRs that were SARS-CoV-2-associated, and depth was defined as the fraction of total T cells that were SARS-CoV-2-associated. Each spike-specific TCR was assigned to its reactive spike region and to a CD4 or CD8 class using the MIRA data. Log10-transformed breadth and depth values were compared by one-way ANOVA with Sidak's multiple comparisons tests. Here the immuneACCESS table is served through TCRdb, limited to in-frame sequences with V and J called. Missing clones are a known gap in these copies; in checked studies unresolved V genes cover under half, and the rest lacks a known reason. V and J calls and clone size are as listed in that table; D and trimming were resolved from the DNA. A total of 180,000 or so clones appear in this sample, about 95% of them only once. In total, the top ten clones hold approximately 0.6% of the sample.

The CDR3 measures 15 amino acids from cysteine to phenylalanine. Only the CDR3 region is kept as DNA, spanning 45 bases read in frame from base 1. The germline V gene gives CDR1 as SGHRS and CDR2 as YFSETQ. The trim is 0 bases for V and 5 bases for J, with a gap of 11 bases between the germline ends. The time point label, read with the paper, signifies: baseline before first vaccination. The vaccinee samples were drawn from two UK trials, COV001 and COV002, one of which was a single-blind randomized controlled phase 2/3 trial testing AZD1222 (ChAdOx1 nCoV-19) in healthy adults. Trial participant PBMC samples were collected at day 0 and day 28 after the second dose for TCRbeta chain sequencing.

The sequencing used peripheral blood, collected on day 0 of AZD1222 vaccination. The receptor was isolated from an adult in good health. The chain couples TRBV5-1 to TRBJ2-2, with the D call perhaps TRBD1 or TRBD2, as 5 bases match in each case. The DNA sequence is as follows: TGCGCCAGCAGCTTGGTGGGACCTGATACCGGGGAGCTGTTTTTT. Its coded protein is CASSLVGPDTGELFF. Beyond the CDR3, the reference TRBV5-1 and TRBJ2-2 genes provide the residues; the full variable domain reads: KAGVTQTPRYLIKTRGQQVTLSCSPISGHRSVSWYQQTPGQGLQFLFEYFSETQRNKGNFPGRFSGRQFSNSRSEMNVSTLELGDSALYLCASSLVGPDTGELFFGEGSRLTVL.